The 3 T cell receptor beta chains below were found in one sample sequenced in a study of monozygotic twins with cystic fibrosis. Profiling relied on immunoSEQ multiplex PCR, and the TCRdb table lists in-frame clones only, not all of them. In the table there are 9,500 or so clones, roughly 98% of which are singletons. Input material: blood. The receptors were sampled from a girl aged 2-15 years with cystic fibrosis.

V usage is TRBV6-1 and J usage is TRBJ2-2, with a weak D call TRBD2 (6 bases). The CDR3 is made up of 14 amino acids. Germline CDR1 reads MNHNS; CDR2 reads SASEGT. V was clipped by 6 bases and J by 5 bases, with 13 bases between them. DNA for the CDR3: TGTGCCAGCAGGGGAGGATCCTGGACCGGGGAGCTGTTTTTT. As protein: CASRGGSWTGELFF.

V usage is TRBV5-6 and J usage is TRBJ2-3; possibly TRBD2 for D (6 bases). Trimming pared 4 bases from V and 1 base from J, leaving 19 bases between. CDR3 length equals 17 residues. Germline V CDR1 and CDR2: SGHDT, YYEEEE. This CDR3 is CASSPVLATIGTDTQYF. The CDR3 coding sequence is TGTGCCAGCAGCCCCGTTCTAGCGACGATAGGCACAGATACGCAGTATTTT.

V and J are TRBV5-1 and TRBJ2-7; D is unclear. The CDR3 contains 14 residues. Between the trimmed V and J ends, which lost 2 bases and 0 bases, there was a span of 9 bases. Germline values: CDR1 SGHRS, CDR2 YFSETQ. Here the CDR3 reads CASSLAVVSYEQYF. In DNA, the CDR3 is TGCGCCAGCAGCTTAGCCGTAGTCTCCTACGAGCAGTACTTC.